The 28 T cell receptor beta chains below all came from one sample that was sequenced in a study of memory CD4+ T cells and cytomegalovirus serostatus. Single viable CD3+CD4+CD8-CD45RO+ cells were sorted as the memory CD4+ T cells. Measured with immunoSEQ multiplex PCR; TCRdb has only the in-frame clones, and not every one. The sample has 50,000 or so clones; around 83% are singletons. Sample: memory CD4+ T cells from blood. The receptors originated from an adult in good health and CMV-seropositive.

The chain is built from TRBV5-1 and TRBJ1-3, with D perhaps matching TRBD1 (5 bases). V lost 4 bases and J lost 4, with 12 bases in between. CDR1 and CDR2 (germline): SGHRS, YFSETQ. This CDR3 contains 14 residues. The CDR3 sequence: CASSPGTPGNTIYF. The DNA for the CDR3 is TGCGCCAGCAGCCCAGGGACTCCGGGAAACACCATATATTTT.

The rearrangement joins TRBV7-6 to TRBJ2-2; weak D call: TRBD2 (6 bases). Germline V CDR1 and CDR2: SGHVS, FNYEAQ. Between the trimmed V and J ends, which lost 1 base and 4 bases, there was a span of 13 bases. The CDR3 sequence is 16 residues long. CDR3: CASSLESSGATGELFF. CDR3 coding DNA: TGTGCCAGCAGCTTAGAAAGTAGCGGAGCCACCGGGGAGCTGTTTTTT.

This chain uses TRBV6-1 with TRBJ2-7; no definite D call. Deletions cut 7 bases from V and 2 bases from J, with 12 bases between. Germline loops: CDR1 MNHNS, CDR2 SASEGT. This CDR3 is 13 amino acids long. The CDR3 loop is CASMWVSPYEQYF. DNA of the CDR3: TGTGCCAGCATGTGGGTTTCCCCCTACGAGCAGTACTTC.

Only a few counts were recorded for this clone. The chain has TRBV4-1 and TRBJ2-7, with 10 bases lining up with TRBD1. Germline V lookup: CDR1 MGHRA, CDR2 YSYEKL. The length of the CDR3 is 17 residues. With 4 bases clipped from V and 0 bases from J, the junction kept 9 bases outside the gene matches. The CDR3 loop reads CASSRQPGTGVSYEQYF. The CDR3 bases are TGCGCCAGCAGCCGCCAACCCGGGACAGGGGTCTCCTACGAGCAGTACTTC.

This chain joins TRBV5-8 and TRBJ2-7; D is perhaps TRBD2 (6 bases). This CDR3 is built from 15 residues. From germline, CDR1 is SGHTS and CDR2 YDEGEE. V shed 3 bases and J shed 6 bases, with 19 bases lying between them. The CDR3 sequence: CASSSGLPRKGEQYF. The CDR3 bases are TGTGCCAGCAGCTCGGGACTCCCAAGGAAGGGCGAGCAGTACTTC.

The CDR3 DNA sequence: TGTGCCAGCAGCTTAGTGGGGAGCTCCTACGAGCAGTACTTC. Amino acids: CASSLVGSSYEQYF. This chain joins TRBV7-2 and TRBJ2-7; possibly TRBD2 for D (5 bases). The CDR3 spans 14 residues. Germline V gene lookup returns CDR1 SGHTA and CDR2 FQGNSA. Trimming removed 1 base at V and 0 bases at J, with 7 bases between.

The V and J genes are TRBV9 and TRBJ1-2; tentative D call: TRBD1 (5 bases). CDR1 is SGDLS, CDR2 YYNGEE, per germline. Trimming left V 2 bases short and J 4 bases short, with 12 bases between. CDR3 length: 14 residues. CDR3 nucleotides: TGTGCCAGCAGCGTTGAGGACGGGACCTATGGCTACACCTTC. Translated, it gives CASSVEDGTYGYTF.

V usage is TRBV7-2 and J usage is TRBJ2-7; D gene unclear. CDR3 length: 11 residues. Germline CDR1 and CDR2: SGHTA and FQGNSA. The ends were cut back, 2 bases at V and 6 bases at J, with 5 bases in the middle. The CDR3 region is CASSLRSEQYF. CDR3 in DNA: TGTGCCAGCAGCTTAAGGAGCGAGCAGTACTTC. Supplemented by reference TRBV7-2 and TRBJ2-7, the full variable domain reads GAGVSQSPSNKVTEKGKDVELRCDPISGHTALYWYRQSLGQGLEFLIYFQGNSAPDKSGLPSDRFSAERTGGSVSTLTIQRTQQEDSAVYLCASSLRSEQYFGPGTRLTVT.

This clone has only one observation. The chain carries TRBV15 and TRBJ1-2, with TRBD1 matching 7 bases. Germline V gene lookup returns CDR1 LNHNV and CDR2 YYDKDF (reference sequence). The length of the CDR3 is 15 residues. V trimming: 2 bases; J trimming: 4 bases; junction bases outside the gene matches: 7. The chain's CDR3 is CATSRYRGSGYGYTF. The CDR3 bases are TGTGCCACCAGCAGATACAGGGGTTCCGGCTATGGCTACACCTTC.

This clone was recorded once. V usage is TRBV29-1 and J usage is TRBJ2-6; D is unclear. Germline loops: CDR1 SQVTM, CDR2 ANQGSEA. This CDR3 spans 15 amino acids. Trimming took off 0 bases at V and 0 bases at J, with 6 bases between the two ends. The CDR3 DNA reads TGCAGCGTTGAAGAGCCACCCTCTGGGGCCAACGTCCTGACTTTC. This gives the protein CSVEEPPSGANVLTF.

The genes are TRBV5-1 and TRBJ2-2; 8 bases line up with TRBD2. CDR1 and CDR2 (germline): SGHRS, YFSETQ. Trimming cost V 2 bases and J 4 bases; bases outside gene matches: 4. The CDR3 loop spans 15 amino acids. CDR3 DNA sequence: TGCGCCAGCAGCTTAAGCGGGAGAGCCACCGGGGAGCTGTTTTTT. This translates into CASSLSGRATGELFF. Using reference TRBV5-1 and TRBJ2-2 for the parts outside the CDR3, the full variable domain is KAGVTQTPRYLIKTRGQQVTLSCSPISGHRSVSWYQQTPGQGLQFLFEYFSETQRNKGNFPGRFSGRQFSNSRSEMNVSTLELGDSALYLCASSLSGRATGELFFGEGSRLTVL.

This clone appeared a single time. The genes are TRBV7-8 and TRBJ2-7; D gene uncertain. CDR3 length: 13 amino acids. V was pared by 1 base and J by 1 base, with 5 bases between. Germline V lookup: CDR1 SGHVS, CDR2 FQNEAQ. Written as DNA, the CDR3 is TGTGCCAGCAGCTTAGAGGTGTCCTACGAGCAGTACTTC. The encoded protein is CASSLEVSYEQYF.

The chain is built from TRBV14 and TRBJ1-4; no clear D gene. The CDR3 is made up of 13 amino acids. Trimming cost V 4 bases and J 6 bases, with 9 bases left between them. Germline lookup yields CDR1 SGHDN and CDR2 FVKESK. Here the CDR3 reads CASSPNQYEKLFF. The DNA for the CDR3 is TGTGCCAGCAGCCCCAACCAGTATGAAAAACTGTTTTTT.

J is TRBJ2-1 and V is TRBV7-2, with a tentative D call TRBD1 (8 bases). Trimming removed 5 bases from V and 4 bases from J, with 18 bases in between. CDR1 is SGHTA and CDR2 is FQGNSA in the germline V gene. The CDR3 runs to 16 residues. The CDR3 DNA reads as TGTGCCAGCAGCCCAGCGGGGACAGGCGCTTACAATGAGCAGTTCTTC. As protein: CASSPAGTGAYNEQFF. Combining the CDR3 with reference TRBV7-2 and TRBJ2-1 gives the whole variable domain GAGVSQSPSNKVTEKGKDVELRCDPISGHTALYWYRQSLGQGLEFLIYFQGNSAPDKSGLPSDRFSAERTGGSVSTLTIQRTQQEDSAVYLCASSPAGTGAYNEQFFGPGTRLTVL.

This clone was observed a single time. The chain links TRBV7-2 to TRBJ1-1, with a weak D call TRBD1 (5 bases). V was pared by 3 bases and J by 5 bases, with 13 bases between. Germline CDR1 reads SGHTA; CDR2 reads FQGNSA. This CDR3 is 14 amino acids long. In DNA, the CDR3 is TGTGCCAGCAGCTTTGCGGGGCGCGGGACTGAAGCTTTCTTT. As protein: CASSFAGRGTEAFF.

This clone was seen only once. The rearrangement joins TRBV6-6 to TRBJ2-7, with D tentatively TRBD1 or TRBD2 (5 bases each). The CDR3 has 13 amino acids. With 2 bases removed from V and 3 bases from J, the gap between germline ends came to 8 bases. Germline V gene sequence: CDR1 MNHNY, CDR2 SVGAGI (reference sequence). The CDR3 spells CASSYEGSYEQYF. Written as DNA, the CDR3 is TGTGCCAGCAGTTACGAGGGGAGCTACGAGCAGTACTTC.

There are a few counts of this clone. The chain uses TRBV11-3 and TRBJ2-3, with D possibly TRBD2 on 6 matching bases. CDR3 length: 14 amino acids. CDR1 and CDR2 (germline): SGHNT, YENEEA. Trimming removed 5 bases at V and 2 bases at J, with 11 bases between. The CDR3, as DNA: TGTGCCAGCAGCCCACGGGGGACCACAGATACGCAGTATTTT. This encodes CASSPRGTTDTQYF.

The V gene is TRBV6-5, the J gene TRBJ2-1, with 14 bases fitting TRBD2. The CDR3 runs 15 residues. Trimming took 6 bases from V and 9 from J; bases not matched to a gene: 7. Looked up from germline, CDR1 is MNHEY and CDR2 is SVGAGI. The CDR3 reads CASSTRLAGGSEQFF. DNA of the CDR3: TGTGCCAGCAGCACAAGACTAGCGGGAGGGAGTGAGCAGTTCTTC.

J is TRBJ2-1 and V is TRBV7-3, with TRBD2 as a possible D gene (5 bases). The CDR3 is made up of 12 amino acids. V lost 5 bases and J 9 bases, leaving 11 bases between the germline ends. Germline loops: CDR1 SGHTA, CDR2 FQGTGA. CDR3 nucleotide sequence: TGTGCCAGCAGCCCCCCTGGGAGTGAGCAGTTCTTC. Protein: CASSPPGSEQFF.

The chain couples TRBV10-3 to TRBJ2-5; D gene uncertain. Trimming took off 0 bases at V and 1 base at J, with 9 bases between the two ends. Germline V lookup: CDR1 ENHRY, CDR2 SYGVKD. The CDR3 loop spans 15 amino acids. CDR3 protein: CAISESNGFQETQYF. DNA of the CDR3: TGTGCCATCAGTGAGTCTAACGGGTTCCAAGAGACCCAGTACTTC.

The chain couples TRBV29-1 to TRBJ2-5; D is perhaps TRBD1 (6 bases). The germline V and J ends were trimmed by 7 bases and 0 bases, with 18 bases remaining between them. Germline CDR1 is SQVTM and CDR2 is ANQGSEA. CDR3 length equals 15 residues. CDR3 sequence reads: CSALRGWGHQETQYF. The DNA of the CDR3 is TGCAGCGCTCTAAGGGGGTGGGGGCACCAAGAGACCCAGTACTTC.

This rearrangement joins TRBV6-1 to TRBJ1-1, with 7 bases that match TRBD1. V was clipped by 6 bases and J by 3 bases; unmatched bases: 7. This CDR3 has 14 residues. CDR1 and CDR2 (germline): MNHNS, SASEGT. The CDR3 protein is CASSLGTVYTEAFF. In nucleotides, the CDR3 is TGTGCCAGCAGCCTGGGGACAGTATACACTGAAGCTTTCTTT.

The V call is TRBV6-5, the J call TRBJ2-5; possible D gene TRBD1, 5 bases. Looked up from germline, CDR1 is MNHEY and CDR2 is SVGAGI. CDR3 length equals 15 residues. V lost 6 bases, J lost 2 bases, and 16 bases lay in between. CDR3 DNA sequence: TGTGCCAGCAGACGGACACTATGGGGTCAAGAGACCCAGTACTTC. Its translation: CASRRTLWGQETQYF.

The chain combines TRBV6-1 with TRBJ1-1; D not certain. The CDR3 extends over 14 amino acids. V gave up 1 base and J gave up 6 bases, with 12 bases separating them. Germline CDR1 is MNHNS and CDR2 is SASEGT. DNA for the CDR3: TGTGCCAGCAGTGAAGACGGTCGGGCCGCTGAAGCTTTCTTT. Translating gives CASSEDGRAAEAFF.

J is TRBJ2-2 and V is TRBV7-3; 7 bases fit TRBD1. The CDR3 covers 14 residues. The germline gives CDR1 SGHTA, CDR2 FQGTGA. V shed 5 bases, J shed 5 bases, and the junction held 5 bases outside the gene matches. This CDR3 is CASSLGTATGELFF. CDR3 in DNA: TGTGCCAGCAGCCTAGGGACAGCGACCGGGGAGCTGTTTTTT.

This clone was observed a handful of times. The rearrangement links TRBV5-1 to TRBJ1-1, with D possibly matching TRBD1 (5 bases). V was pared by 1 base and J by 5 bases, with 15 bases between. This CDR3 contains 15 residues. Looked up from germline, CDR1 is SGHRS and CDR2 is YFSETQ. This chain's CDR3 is CASSLSARRGTEAFF. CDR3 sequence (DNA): TGCGCCAGCAGCTTGTCCGCGCGTCGGGGGACTGAAGCTTTCTTT.

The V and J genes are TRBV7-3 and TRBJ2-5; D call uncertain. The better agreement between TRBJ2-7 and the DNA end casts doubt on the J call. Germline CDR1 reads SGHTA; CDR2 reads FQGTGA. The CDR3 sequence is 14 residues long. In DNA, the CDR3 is TGTGCCAGCAGCTTAGAAGCCAGGTCCTACGAGCAGTACTTC. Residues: CASSLEARSYEQYF.

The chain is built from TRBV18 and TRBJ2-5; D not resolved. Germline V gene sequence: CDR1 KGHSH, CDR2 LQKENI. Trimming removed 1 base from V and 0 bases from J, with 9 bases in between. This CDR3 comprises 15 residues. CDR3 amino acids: CASSPQEYYQETQYF. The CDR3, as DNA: TGTGCCAGCTCACCACAGGAGTACTACCAAGAGACCCAGTACTTC. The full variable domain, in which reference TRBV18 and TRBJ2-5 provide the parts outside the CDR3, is NAGVMQNPRHLVRRRGQEARLRCSPMKGHSHVYWYRQLPEEGLKFMVYLQKENIIDESGMPKERFSAEFPKEGPSILRIQQVVRGDSAAYFCASSPQEYYQETQYFGPGTRLLVL.